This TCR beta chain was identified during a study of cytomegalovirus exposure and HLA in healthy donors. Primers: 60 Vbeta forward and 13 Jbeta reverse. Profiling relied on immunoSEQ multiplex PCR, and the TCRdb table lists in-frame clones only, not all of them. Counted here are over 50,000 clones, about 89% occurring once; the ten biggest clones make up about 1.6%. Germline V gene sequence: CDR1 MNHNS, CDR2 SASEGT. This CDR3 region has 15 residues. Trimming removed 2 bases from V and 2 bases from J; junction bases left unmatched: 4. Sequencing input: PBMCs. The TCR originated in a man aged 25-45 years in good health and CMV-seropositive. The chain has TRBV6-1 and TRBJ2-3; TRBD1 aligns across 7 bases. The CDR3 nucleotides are TGTGCCAGCAGTGAACTCAGGGGGTACACAGATACGCAGTATTTT. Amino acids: CASSELRGYTDTQYF.